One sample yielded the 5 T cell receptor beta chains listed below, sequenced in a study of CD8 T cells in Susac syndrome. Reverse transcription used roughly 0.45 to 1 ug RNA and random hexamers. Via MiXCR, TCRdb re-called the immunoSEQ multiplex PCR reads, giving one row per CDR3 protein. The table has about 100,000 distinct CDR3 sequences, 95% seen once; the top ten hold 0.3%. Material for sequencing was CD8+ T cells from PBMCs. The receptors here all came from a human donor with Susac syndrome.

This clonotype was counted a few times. The DNA of the CDR3 is TGTGCCAGCGGGTTGTACCAAGAGACCCAGTACTTC. As protein: CASGLYQETQYF. This chain joins TRBV2 and TRBJ2-5; D remains unclear. CDR1 is SNHLY, CDR2 FYNNEI, per germline. The CDR3 is made up of 12 amino acids. V was shortened by 8 bases and J by 0 bases, with 7 bases between the two germline ends.

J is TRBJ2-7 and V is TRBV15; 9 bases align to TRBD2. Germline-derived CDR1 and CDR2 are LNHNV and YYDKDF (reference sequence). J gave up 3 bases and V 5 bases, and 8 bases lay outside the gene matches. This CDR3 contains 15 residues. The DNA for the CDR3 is TGTGCCACCAGCCGCGGGAGGGCTACCGACTACGAGCAGTACTTC. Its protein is CATSRGRATDYEQYF.

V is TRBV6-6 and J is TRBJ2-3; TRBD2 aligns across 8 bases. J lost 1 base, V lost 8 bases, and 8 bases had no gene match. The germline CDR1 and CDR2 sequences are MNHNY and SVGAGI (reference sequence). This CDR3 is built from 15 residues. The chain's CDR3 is CASDDTSGRTDTQYF. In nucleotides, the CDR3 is TGTGCCAGCGATGACACTAGCGGACGCACAGATACGCAGTATTTT.

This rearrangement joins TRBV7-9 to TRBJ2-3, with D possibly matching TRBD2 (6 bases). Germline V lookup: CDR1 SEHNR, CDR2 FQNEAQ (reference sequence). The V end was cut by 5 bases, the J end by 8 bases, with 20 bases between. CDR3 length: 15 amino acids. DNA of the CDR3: TGTGCCAGCAGCCCCCTGGAGGGAGAAGGCGTTACGCAGTATTTT. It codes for CASSPLEGEGVTQYF.

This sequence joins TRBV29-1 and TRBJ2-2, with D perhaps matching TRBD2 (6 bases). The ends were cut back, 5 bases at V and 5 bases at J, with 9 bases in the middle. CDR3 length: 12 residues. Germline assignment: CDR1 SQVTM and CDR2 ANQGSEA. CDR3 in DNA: TGCAGCGTTCTAGGACTAACCGGGGAGCTGTTTTTT. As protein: CSVLGLTGELFF.